A single sample is the source of the 21 T cell receptor beta chains below, sequenced in a study of shared clonotypes between healthy human individuals. TCRdb's copy holds only in-frame clones and misses some; the assay was immunoSEQ multiplex PCR. The sample contains some 740,000 clones, nearly 95% of which appear only once. Naive CD8 cells lacked CD45RO, underwent positive selection for CCR7 and left out terminally differentiated effector memory CD45RA+ cells. Sequences were obtained from naive CD8+ T cells sorted from blood. These receptors all come from a man in his thirties or forties in good health.

The chain recombines TRBV6-5 with TRBJ2-3, with 7 bases matching TRBD1. Losses at the gene ends were 0 bases for V and 2 bases for J; bases not matched to a gene: 2. Germline V gene sequence: CDR1 MNHEY, CDR2 SVGAGI. The CDR3 has 15 amino acids. CDR3 coding DNA: TGTGCCAGCAGTTACTCGGGACAGAACACAGATACGCAGTATTTT. This gives the protein CASSYSGQNTDTQYF.

This chain joins TRBV11-2 and TRBJ2-7; D unclear. The CDR3 consists of 12 residues. V lost 3 bases and J lost 5, with 8 bases in between. In germline, CDR1 is SGHAT, CDR2 FQNNGV. The CDR3 DNA follows: TGTGCCAGCAGCTTGAGTACGGACGAGCAGTACTTC. This gives the protein CASSLSTDEQYF.

The V gene is TRBV15, the J gene TRBJ2-1; 8 nucleotides match TRBD1. Germline trimming cut 4 bases from V and 6 bases from J; bases unmatched to any gene: 8. Per the germline V gene, CDR1 is LNHNV and CDR2 is YYDKDF (reference sequence). The CDR3 has 15 residues. As DNA, the CDR3 is TGTGCCACCAGCAAGGGACAGGTATTGGGCAATGAGCAGTTCTTC. This encodes CATSKGQVLGNEQFF.

This chain joins TRBV27 and TRBJ2-7; TRBD1 might be the D (5 bases). Trimming removed 5 bases from V and 0 bases from J, with 11 bases in between. This CDR3 has 14 amino acids. The V gene's germline CDR1 is MNHEY and CDR2 SMNVEV (reference sequence). The CDR3: CASSTYRSSYEQYF. Here the CDR3 DNA reads TGTGCCAGCAGTACTTACAGGAGCTCCTACGAGCAGTACTTC.

This chain uses TRBV7-9 with TRBJ1-1; the match to TRBD1 covers 7 bases. After removal of 5 bases from V and 1 base from J, the junction contained 4 bases not matched to a gene. Germline V gene lookup returns CDR1 SEHNR and CDR2 FQNEAQ (reference sequence). The CDR3 has 14 amino acids. The CDR3 region is CASSEGAGNTEAFF. CDR3 coding DNA: TGTGCCAGCAGCGAGGGGGCCGGGAACACTGAAGCTTTCTTT.

This chain connects TRBV6-1 to TRBJ2-3, with D maybe TRBD1 (6 bases). Deletions cut 4 bases from V and 0 bases from J, with 14 bases between. The CDR3 consists of 16 residues. Germline V gene sequence: CDR1 MNHNS, CDR2 SASEGT. The CDR3 nucleotides read TGTGCCAGCAGTGCGACCGTGGGGGCGAGCACAGATACGCAGTATTTT. Its translation is CASSATVGASTDTQYF.

Turning to this clone: The same CDR3 can be traced to other DNA sequences in this sample. The chain joins TRBV7-2 to TRBJ2-1, with D unresolved. The CDR3 runs 10 residues. V was cut by 4 bases and J by 13 bases, with 8 bases left in between. Germline V CDR1 and CDR2: SGHTA, FQGNSA. CDR3 DNA sequence: TGTGCCAGCAGCTCCAACGAACAGTTCTTC. Its translation is CASSSNEQFF.

This clone was seen a handful of times. The chain couples TRBV7-9 to TRBJ1-5, with D hard to call. CDR1 and CDR2 (germline): SEHNR, FQNEAQ (reference sequence). Between the trimmed V and J ends, which lost 4 bases and 10 bases, there was a span of 8 bases. The CDR3 has 11 amino acids. The CDR3 coding sequence is TGTGCCAGCAGCTCTCGCGGCCCCCAGCATTTT. The encoded protein is CASSSRGPQHF. The variable domain in full, with the rest retrieved from reference TRBV7-9 and TRBJ1-5, is DTGVSQNPRHKITKRGQNVTFRCDPISEHNRLYWYRQTLGQGPEFLTYFQNEAQLEKSRLLSDRFSAERPKGSFSTLEIQRTEQGDSAMYLCASSSRGPQHFGDGTRLSIL.

The chain has TRBV7-9 and TRBJ1-1; 9 nucleotides align to TRBD1. The V and J ends lost 3 bases and 1 base, in that order; junction bases with no gene match: 6. This CDR3 has 16 amino acids. CDR1 and CDR2 (germline): SEHNR, FQNEAQ (reference sequence). CDR3 protein: CASSLLGTGRNTEAFF. As DNA, the CDR3 is TGTGCCAGCAGCTTGCTAGGGACAGGGAGGAACACTGAAGCTTTCTTT.

The chain employs TRBV2 and TRBJ1-2, with 9 positions matching TRBD1. V was clipped by 7 bases and J by 6 bases; unmatched bases: 9. Germline CDR1 and CDR2: SNHLY and FYNNEI. The CDR3 is 14 amino acids. CDR3 coding DNA: TGTGCCAGCATCGGGACAGGGATTCATAATGGCTACACCTTC. Translated, it gives CASIGTGIHNGYTF.

J is TRBJ2-1 and V is TRBV9; 7 nucleotides align to TRBD2. Germline V gene sequence: CDR1 SGDLS, CDR2 YYNGEE. V dropped 6 bases and J dropped 9; count of bases not matched to a gene: 12. The CDR3 contains 14 residues. The CDR3 DNA is TGTGCCAGCACCGTTGGCGGGAGTGAGGTTGAGCAGTTCTTC. It encodes CASTVGGSEVEQFF.

This chain uses TRBV7-9 with TRBJ2-7; TRBD1 matches at 11 bases. Per germline, CDR1 SEHNR and CDR2 FQNEAQ (reference sequence). The trim removed 6 bases at V and 7 bases at J, leaving 11 bases unmatched. There are 15 residues in the CDR3. The CDR3, as DNA: TGTGCCAGCAGAAGCCCCGGGACAGGGGGAGGGGAGCAGTACTTC. It specifies CASRSPGTGGGEQYF. Together with reference TRBV7-9 and TRBJ2-7, the CDR3 gives the full variable domain: DTGVSQNPRHKITKRGQNVTFRCDPISEHNRLYWYRQTLGQGPEFLTYFQNEAQLEKSRLLSDRFSAERPKGSFSTLEIQRTEQGDSAMYLCASRSPGTGGGEQYFGPGTRLTVT.

About this clone: Different DNA sequences within this sample yield the same CDR3. V and J are TRBV7-9 and TRBJ2-1, with TRBD1 matching 8 bases. There are 14 residues in the CDR3. V was clipped by 1 base and J by 6 bases; unmatched bases: 2. Germline V lookup: CDR1 SEHNR, CDR2 FQNEAQ (reference sequence). The CDR3: CASSLGQGSNEQFF. The CDR3 DNA reads TGTGCCAGCAGCTTAGGACAGGGGAGCAATGAGCAGTTCTTC. Filled out from reference TRBV7-9 and TRBJ2-1, the complete variable domain reads DTGVSQNPRHKITKRGQNVTFRCDPISEHNRLYWYRQTLGQGPEFLTYFQNEAQLEKSRLLSDRFSAERPKGSFSTLEIQRTEQGDSAMYLCASSLGQGSNEQFFGPGTRLTVL.

The rearrangement joins TRBV6-5 to TRBJ2-2; D possibly corresponds to TRBD1 (5 bases). Germline V gene sequence: CDR1 MNHEY, CDR2 SVGAGI. The CDR3 is 13 residues long. V lost 10 bases to trimming and J lost 0 bases, with 9 bases between them. This chain's CDR3 is CATGFANTGELFF. The CDR3 DNA sequence: TGTGCCACAGGGTTCGCGAACACCGGGGAGCTGTTTTTT.

The chain uses TRBV28 and TRBJ2-1, with D possibly TRBD1 on 9 matching bases. The V gene lost 2 bases and the J gene lost 6 bases, with 20 bases spanning the gap. From germline, CDR1 is MDHEN and CDR2 SYDVKM. The CDR3 runs 17 residues. CDR3 in amino acids: CASSLIYSGTGTNEQFF. As DNA, the CDR3 is TGTGCCAGCAGTTTAATCTATAGCGGGACAGGGACCAATGAGCAGTTCTTC.

The chain has TRBV2 and TRBJ2-7; TRBD1 might be the D (6 bases). This CDR3 contains 15 residues. Deletions cut 8 bases from V and 1 base from J, with 18 bases between. Germline loops: CDR1 SNHLY, CDR2 FYNNEI. CDR3 protein: CASVSGQGISYEQYF. The CDR3, as DNA: TGTGCCAGCGTGAGTGGTCAGGGGATATCCTACGAGCAGTACTTC. Together with reference TRBV2 and TRBJ2-7, the CDR3 gives the full variable domain: EPEVTQTPSHQVTQMGQEVILRCVPISNHLYFYWYRQILGQKVEFLVSFYNNEISEKSEIFDDQFSVERPDGSNFTLKIRSTKLEDSAMYFCASVSGQGISYEQYFGPGTRLTVT.

The chain joins TRBV6-5 to TRBJ1-1, with 9 bases fitting TRBD1. The CDR3 is 15 amino acids. V trimming: 6 bases; J trimming: 6 bases; junction bases outside the gene matches: 11. CDR1 and CDR2 from the germline V gene are MNHEY and SVGAGI. The CDR3 region is CASSDPGQGFSEAFF. CDR3 nucleotides: TGTGCCAGCAGCGATCCGGGACAGGGATTCTCTGAAGCTTTCTTT.

This rearrangement joins TRBV5-4 to TRBJ2-1, with TRBD1 matching over 11 bases. CDR1 and CDR2 from the germline V gene are SGHNT and YYREEE (reference sequence). V shed 6 bases and J 9 bases; nucleotides not matched to a gene: 11. The CDR3 runs 15 residues. This CDR3 is CASTIIGTGGPEQFF. CDR3 DNA: TGTGCCAGCACCATTATCGGGACAGGGGGTCCTGAGCAGTTCTTC.

This chain uses TRBV15 with TRBJ2-5; TRBD1 or TRBD2 may be the D gene (5 bases each). Germline CDR1 and CDR2: LNHNV and YYDKDF (reference sequence). The V end lost 1 base, the J end lost 7 bases, and 13 bases lay between the germline ends. This CDR3 region has 14 residues. CDR3 nucleotides: TGTGCCACCAGCAGAGGAGGGGATTGGGGGACCCAGTACTTC. Translation gives CATSRGGDWGTQYF.

The CDR3 DNA sequence: TGTGCCAGCAGCTTGATAGGTGGCCTGGTCACAGATACGCAGTATTTT. Translating it yields CASSLIGGLVTDTQYF. V and J are TRBV5-4 and TRBJ2-3; no reliable D call. The V and J ends lost 1 base and 2 bases respectively, with 14 bases between them. Germline-derived CDR1 and CDR2 are SGHNT and YYREEE (reference sequence). This CDR3 region has 16 residues.

The chain employs TRBV6-4 and TRBJ1-5; tentatively, D is TRBD1 (5 bases). The V gene lost 2 bases and the J gene lost 0 bases, with 11 bases spanning the gap. Germline V gene lookup returns CDR1 MRHNA and CDR2 SNTAGT. The CDR3 spans 16 residues. Here the CDR3 reads CASSDRQPDSNQPQHF. In DNA, the CDR3 is TGTGCCAGCAGTGACCGACAGCCCGATAGCAATCAGCCCCAGCATTTT.